This TCR beta chain was retrieved from a study of T cell changes during pregnancy in multiple sclerosis. The CDR3 spans 13 residues. V gave up 0 bases and J gave up 7 bases, with 10 bases separating them. Germline V gene data show CDR1 as SGHTA and CDR2 as FQGNSA. Profiling relied on immunoSEQ multiplex PCR, and the TCRdb table lists in-frame clones only, not all of them. The sample has approximately 33,000 clones, about 90% seen once. The rearrangement uses TRBV7-2 and TRBJ2-7, with D perhaps matching TRBD2 (5 bases). Here the sequenced sample was CD4+ T cells from peripheral blood mononuclear cells, taken in the first trimester of pregnancy. The sequence was collected from a female donor in good health, enrolled as a control in a pregnancy study. The CDR3 DNA is TGTGCCAGCAGCTTAGCTGGACTGGGGGAGCAGTACTTC. This sequence encodes CASSLAGLGEQYF.